This T cell receptor beta chain was recovered during a study of T cells in Graves' hyperthyroidism and ophthalmopathy (dated by TCRdb to the late 2010s). About the study as a whole: Peripheral blood was sampled at the time of initial diagnosis, prior to any treatment. According to the paper, TCR Vbeta CDR3 sequencing was carried out on roughly 130 peripheral blood samples, which came from around 43 ophthalmopathy, around 75 hyperthyroidism and roughly 17 progressor patients. In six Graves' hyperthyroidism patients, the study also compared T-cell repertoires from thyroid tissue with T-cell repertoires from blood. Once sampling was done, hyperthyroidism patients were given methimazole at a starting dose of 30 mg daily, whereas ophthalmopathy patients were given high-dose intravenous methylprednisolone. The roughly 100 discovery patients were randomly split 7:3 into training and test sets. Prospective prediction of ophthalmopathy was tested in an independent validation cohort of approximately 19 hyperthyroidism patients and 17 patients who later progressed to ophthalmopathy. To identify TCR V-J signatures that set the groups apart, the researchers used a discovery cohort of approximately 98 patients, made up of some 41 with Graves' ophthalmopathy and some 56 with stable Graves' hyperthyroidism.

CDR1 and CDR2 are drawn from the germline V gene: MNHEY, SVGEGT. V loses 2 bases of germline sequence and J loses 1 base, and the interval between the two ends is 12 bases. CDR3 length: 15 amino acids, cysteine to phenylalanine. Just the 45-base CDR3 DNA is kept, in frame starting at base 1. As for this clonotype: The specificity of this receptor is unknown. Base qualities are not provided; no much larger clone lies one nucleotide away.

Overall study outcomes, separate from this receptor: Most expanded thyroid clonotypes (frequency above 0.001) were also found in blood, which suggests that blood repertoires may mirror thyroid immune responses. In cross-validation, a model built on a 13 V-J signature told ophthalmopathy apart from stable hyperthyroidism with approximately 91% sensitivity and about 81% specificity, and in testing the same model reached 80%/75%. In validation, the model predicted progression to ophthalmopathy a median of roughly 6.1 months before onset, with around 70% sensitivity and nearly 75% specificity. No statistical method was used to fix the sample size in advance, and group allocation was not hidden from the investigators.

Amplification of TCR beta CDR3 regions was carried out from RNA transcripts. A first-round RT-PCR of the TCR CDR3 used the HTBI primer set with the Qiagen OneStep RT-PCR kit. The libraries were constructed in a second round of multiplex PCR and then size-selected and purified. The libraries were sequenced on an Illumina HiSeq2000 using paired-end 100 bp reads. Per the original workflow: SOAPnuke was used to process the raw data, with reads discarded if the reads contained adapters or uncalled bases, had a mean Phred below 15, or lacked an exact constant-primer or identifier match. COPE v1.2.5 was used to merge high-quality paired reads, and clonotypes were defined as unique nucleotide sequences. MiTCR v1.1 was used to align clonotypes to the IMGT TRBV, TRBD and TRBJ reference segments. The analysis included only V-J combinations with a frequency above 0.0001, which together covered roughly 99% of the repertoires. The TCS score was defined as F50 (clonal expansion) divided by E x V (chaos), with BLOSUM62-based TCRdist calculated between CDR3 peptides within each V-J. Welch's t-statistics and random forest reduced around 550 V-J features to 10 to 15, which were used in a naive Bayes classifier (R e1071). TCRdb applied fastp at Q25 and MiXCR to the public reads, then kept only in-frame beta chains. Merged by CDR3 protein, the rows form single entries marked with the most common genes and DNA. The V and J calls and clone size are TCRdb's, not the authors'. The sample table shows 620,000 or so distinct CDR3 sequences, and approximately 14% are seen once. About 12% of the sample comes from the top ten.

Ophthalmopathy patients had moderately to severely active disease, Clinical Activity Score of at least 3, NOSPECS grade of at least 4, and duration under 3 months. Any patient with an uncontrolled infection, another autoimmune disease, pregnancy or lactation was excluded. Diagnoses were established on the basis of clinical symptoms, serum thyroxine and TRAb, thyroid ultrasound, and orbital computed tomography. PBMCs were separated from roughly 9.6 ml of fresh peripheral blood using Ficoll-Paque density gradient centrifugation. Total RNA was extracted with Trizol reagent, and quality was checked on an Agilent 2100 Bioanalyzer.

The sequenced material came from blood. The rearranged segments are TRBV6-2 or TRBV6-3 and TRBJ2-7, with no reliable assignment of the D segment. This TCR was recovered from a woman aged 50 to 60 with Graves' ophthalmopathy. The DNA reads TGTGCCAGCAGTTACAGGCTAGTAGTGTCCTACGAGCAGTACTTC. The resulting protein is CASSYRLVVSYEQYF.